This T cell receptor beta chain is drawn from a study of blood T cell repertoires in COVID-19. In the study overall: Specimens from acute and convalescent COVID-19 originated in the United States, Italy and Spain. PBMCs, B-cell-depleted T cells, or T cells provided the cDNA or gDNA that made up the material.

Source study methods: The authors estimated nucleated cell counts from reference gene primer amplification. Clones were sequenced by immunoSEQ multiplex PCR, and TCRdb holds only the in-frame ones, with some missing. V and J calls and clone size are as listed in that table; D and trimming were resolved from the DNA. Of about 140,000 clones listed, about 86% were seen once; the top ten hold about 8%. The V gene's germline CDR1 is SGHKS and CDR2 YYEKEE (reference sequence). V was clipped by 3 bases and J by 1 base, with 7 bases between them. The CDR3 sequence is 14 residues long. The sequence derives from a woman aged 60-75 years with acute or convalescent COVID-19. This chain links TRBV5-5 with TRBJ2-2, with D uncertain. The sequencing sample was made of peripheral blood. CDR3 region: CASSSTGNTGELFF. DNA for the CDR3: TGTGCCAGCAGCTCGACTGGGAACACCGGGGAGCTGTTTTTT.